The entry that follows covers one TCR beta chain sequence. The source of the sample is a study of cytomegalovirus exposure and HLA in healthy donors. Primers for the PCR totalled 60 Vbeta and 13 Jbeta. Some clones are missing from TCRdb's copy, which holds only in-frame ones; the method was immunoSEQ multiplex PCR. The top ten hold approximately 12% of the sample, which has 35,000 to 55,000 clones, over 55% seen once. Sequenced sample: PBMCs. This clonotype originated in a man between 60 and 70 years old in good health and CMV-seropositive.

Written as DNA, the CDR3 is TGTGCCAGCAGCTTAGTCCTGGCGGGAGTGGACGAGCAGTACTTC. It translates to CASSLVLAGVDEQYF. This chain links TRBV7-9 with TRBJ2-7, with 7 bases aligning to TRBD2. This CDR3 is 15 amino acids long. Germline V lookup: CDR1 SEHNR, CDR2 FQNEAQ (reference sequence). V was clipped by 1 base and J by 5 bases; unmatched bases: 8.